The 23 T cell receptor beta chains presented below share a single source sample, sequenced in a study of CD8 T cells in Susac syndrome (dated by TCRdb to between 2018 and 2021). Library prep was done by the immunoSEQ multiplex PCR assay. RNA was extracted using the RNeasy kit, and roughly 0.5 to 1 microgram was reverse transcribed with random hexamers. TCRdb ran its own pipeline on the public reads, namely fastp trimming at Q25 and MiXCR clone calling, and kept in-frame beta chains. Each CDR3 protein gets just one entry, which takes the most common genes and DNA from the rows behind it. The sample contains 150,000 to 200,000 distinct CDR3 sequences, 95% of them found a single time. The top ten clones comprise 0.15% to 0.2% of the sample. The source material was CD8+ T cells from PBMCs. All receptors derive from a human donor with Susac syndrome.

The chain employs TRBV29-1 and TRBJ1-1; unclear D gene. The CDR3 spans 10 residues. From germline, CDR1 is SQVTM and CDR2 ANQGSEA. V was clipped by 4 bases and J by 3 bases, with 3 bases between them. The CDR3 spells CSVADTEAFF. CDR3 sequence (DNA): TGCAGCGTTGCCGACACTGAAGCTTTCTTT. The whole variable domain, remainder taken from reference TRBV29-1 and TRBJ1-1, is SAVISQKPSRDICQRGTSLTIQCQVDSQVTMMFWYRQQPGQSLTLIATANQGSEATYESGFVIDKFPISRPNLTFSTLTVSNMSPEDSSIYLCSVADTEAFFGQGTRLTVV.

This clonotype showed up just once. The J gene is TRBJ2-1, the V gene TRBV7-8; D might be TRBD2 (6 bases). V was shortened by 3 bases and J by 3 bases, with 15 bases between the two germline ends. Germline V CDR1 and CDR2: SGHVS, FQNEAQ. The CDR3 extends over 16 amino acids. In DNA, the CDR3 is TGTGCCAGCAGCTTCCCCATCAGGGAGGTCTACAATGAGCAGTTCTTC. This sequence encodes CASSFPIREVYNEQFF.

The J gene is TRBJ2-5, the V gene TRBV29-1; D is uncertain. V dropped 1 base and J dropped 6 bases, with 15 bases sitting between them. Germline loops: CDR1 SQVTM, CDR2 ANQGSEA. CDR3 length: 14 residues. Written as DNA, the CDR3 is TGCAGCGTTGAAGCACGACTTTCATCGAAGACCCAGTACTTC. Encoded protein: CSVEARLSSKTQYF. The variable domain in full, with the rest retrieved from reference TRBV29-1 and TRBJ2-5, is SAVISQKPSRDICQRGTSLTIQCQVDSQVTMMFWYRQQPGQSLTLIATANQGSEATYESGFVIDKFPISRPNLTFSTLTVSNMSPEDSSIYLCSVEARLSSKTQYFGPGTRLLVL.

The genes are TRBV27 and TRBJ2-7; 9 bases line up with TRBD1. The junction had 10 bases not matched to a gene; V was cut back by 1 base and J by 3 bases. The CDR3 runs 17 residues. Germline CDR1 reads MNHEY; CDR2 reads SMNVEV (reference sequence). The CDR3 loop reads CASSLYTGGLNHYEQYF. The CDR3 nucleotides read TGTGCCAGCAGTTTATATACAGGGGGCTTAAATCACTACGAGCAGTACTTC.

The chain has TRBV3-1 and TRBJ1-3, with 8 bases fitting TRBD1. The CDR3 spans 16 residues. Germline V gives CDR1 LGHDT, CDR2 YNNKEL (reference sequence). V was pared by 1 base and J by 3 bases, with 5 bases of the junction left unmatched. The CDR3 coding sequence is TGTGCCAGCAGCCAAGCGGCAGGGGGCTTTGGAAACACCATATATTTT. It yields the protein CASSQAAGGFGNTIYF.

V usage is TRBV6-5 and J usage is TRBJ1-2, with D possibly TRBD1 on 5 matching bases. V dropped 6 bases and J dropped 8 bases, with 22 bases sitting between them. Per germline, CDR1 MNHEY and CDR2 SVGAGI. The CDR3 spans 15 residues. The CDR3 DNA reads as TGTGCCAGCAGGGCTCCTCAGGGTTTAGAGAAGGGCTACACCTTC. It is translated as CASRAPQGLEKGYTF.

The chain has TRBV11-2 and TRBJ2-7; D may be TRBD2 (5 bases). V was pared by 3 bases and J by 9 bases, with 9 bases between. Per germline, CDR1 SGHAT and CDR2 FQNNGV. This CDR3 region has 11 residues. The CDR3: CASSLPEAQYF. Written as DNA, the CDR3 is TGTGCCAGCAGCTTGCCGGAGGCGCAGTACTTC.

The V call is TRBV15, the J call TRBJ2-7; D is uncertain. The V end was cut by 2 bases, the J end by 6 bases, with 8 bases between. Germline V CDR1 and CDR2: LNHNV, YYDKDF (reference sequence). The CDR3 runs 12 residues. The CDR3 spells CATSRPPGEQYF. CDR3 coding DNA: TGTGCCACCAGCAGACCCCCGGGCGAGCAGTACTTC.

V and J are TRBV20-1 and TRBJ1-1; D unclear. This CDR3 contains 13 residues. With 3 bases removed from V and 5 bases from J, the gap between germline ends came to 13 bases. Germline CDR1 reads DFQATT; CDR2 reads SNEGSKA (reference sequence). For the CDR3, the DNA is TGCAGTGCTAGGCCAGACATTTGGACTGAAGCTTTCTTT. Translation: CSARPDIWTEAFF.

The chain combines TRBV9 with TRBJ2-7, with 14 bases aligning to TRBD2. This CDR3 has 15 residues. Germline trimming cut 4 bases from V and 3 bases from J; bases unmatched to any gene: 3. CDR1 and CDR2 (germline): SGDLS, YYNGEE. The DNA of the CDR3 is TGTGCCAGCAGCTTGGGACTAGCGGGGGTCTACGAGCAGTACTTC. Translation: CASSLGLAGVYEQYF.

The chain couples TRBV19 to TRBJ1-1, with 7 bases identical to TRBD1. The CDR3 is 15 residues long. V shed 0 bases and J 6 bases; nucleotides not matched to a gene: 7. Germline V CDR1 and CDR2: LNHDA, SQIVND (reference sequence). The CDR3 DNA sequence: TGTGCCAGTAGTATAGAGCCGACAGGGCCTCCTGAAGCTTTCTTT. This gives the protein CASSIEPTGPPEAFF.

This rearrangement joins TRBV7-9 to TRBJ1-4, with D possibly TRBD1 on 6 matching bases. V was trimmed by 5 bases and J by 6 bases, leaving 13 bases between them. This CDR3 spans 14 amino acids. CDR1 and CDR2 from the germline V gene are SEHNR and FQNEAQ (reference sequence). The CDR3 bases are TGTGCCAGCAGCCCCGGGACATCGGATGAAAAACTGTTTTTT. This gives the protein CASSPGTSDEKLFF.

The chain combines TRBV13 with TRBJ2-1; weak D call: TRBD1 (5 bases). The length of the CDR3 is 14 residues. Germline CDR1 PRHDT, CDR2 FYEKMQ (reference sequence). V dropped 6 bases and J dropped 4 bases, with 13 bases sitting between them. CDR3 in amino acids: CASRAGSPYNEQFF. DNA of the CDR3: TGTGCCAGCAGGGCAGGGTCCCCTTACAATGAGCAGTTCTTC.

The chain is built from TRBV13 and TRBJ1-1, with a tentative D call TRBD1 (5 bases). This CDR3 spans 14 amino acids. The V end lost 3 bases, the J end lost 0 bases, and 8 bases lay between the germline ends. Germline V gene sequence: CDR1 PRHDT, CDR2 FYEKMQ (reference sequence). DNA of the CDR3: TGTGCCAGCAGCTTCCAGGGCCTGAACACTGAAGCTTTCTTT. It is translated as CASSFQGLNTEAFF.

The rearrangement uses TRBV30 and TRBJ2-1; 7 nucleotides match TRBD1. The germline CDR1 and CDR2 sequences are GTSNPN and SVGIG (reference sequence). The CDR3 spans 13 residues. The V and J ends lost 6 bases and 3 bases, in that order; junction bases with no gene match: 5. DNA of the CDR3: TGTGCCTGCCGGGACAGAAACTACAATGAGCAGTTCTTC. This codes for CACRDRNYNEQFF. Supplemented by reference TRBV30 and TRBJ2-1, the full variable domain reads SQTIHQWPATLVQPVGSPLSLECTVEGTSNPNLYWYRQAAGRGLQLLFYSVGIGQISSEVPQNLSASRPQDRQFILSSKKLLLSDSGFYLCACRDRNYNEQFFGPGTRLTVL.

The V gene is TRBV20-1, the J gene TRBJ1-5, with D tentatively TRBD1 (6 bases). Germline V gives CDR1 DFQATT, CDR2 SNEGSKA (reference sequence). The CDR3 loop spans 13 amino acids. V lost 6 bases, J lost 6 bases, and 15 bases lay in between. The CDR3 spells CSARQASSQPQHF. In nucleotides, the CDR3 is TGCAGTGCCAGACAGGCCTCAAGTCAGCCCCAGCATTTT.

The CDR3 here is CASSLDSSRGYEQYF. The CDR3 coding sequence is TGTGCCAGCAGCTTAGATTCGAGCCGCGGGTACGAGCAGTACTTC. The chain employs TRBV11-2 and TRBJ2-7; tentative D call: TRBD2 (5 bases). From germline, CDR1 is SGHAT and CDR2 FQNNGV. V dropped 0 bases and J dropped 4 bases, with 13 bases sitting between them. The CDR3 is 15 amino acids.

In nucleotides, the CDR3 is TGTGCCAGCAGCTTAGGGGGCTACGGGGACACAGATACGCAGTATTTT. Translated, it gives CASSLGGYGDTDTQYF. The chain has TRBV7-9 and TRBJ2-3; possibly TRBD1 or TRBD2 for D (5 bases each). V shed 1 base and J shed 2 bases, with 13 bases lying between them. CDR1 SEHNR and CDR2 FQNEAQ come from the germline V gene (reference sequence). This CDR3 region has 16 residues.

DNA for the CDR3: TGTGCCACCAGCAGGGACGGGCGGCGGGGATACAATGAGCAGTTCTTC. This codes for CATSRDGRRGYNEQFF. The chain recombines TRBV15 with TRBJ2-1; a possible D gene is TRBD2 (6 bases). V gave up 3 bases and J gave up 4 bases, with 16 bases separating them. The CDR3 length is 16 residues. CDR1 LNHNV and CDR2 YYDKDF come from the germline V gene (reference sequence).

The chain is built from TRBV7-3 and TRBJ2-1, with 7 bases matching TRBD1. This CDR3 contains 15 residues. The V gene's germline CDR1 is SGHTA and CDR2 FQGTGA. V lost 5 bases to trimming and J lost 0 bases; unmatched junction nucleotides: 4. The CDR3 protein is CASSIQGLSYNEQFF. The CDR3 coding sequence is TGTGCCAGCAGCATACAGGGGCTCTCCTACAATGAGCAGTTCTTC. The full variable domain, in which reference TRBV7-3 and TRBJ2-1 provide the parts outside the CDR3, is GAGVSQTPSNKVTEKGKYVELRCDPISGHTALYWYRQSLGQGPEFLIYFQGTGAADDSGLPNDRFFAVRPEGSVSTLKIQRTERGDSAVYLCASSIQGLSYNEQFFGPGTRLTVL.

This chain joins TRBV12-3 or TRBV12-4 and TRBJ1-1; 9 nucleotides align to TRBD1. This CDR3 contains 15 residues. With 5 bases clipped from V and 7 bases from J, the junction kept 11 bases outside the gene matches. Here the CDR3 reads CASSKLTGQGFEAFF. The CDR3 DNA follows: TGTGCCAGCAGTAAACTGACAGGACAGGGGTTTGAAGCTTTCTTT.

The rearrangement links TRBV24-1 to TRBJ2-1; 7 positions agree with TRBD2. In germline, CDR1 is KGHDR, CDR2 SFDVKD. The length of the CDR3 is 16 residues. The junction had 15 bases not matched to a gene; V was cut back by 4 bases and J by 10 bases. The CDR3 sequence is CATSDDRDYRFKEQFF. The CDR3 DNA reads TGTGCCACCAGTGACGACCGGGACTACCGCTTCAAGGAGCAGTTCTTC.

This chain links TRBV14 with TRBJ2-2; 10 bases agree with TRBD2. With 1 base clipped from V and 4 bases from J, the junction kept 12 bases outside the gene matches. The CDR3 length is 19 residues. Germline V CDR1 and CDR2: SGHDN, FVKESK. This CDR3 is CASSQVLSGRASSTGELFF. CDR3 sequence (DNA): TGTGCCAGCAGCCAAGTATTAAGCGGGAGGGCCTCGAGCACCGGGGAGCTGTTTTTT.